The clone carrying this T cell receptor (beta chain) was detected once. The sample originates from a study of regulatory T cells in long-lasting Graves disease. As for the study in general: Patients with new Graves' disease had used antithyroid drugs below 3 months.

Time point in this sample: newly diagnosed GD, antithyroid drugs for less than 3 months. TCR sequences were obtained from RNA taken from PBMCs. This CDR3 is built from 16 residues. CDR1 is DFQATT, CDR2 SNEGSKA, per germline (reference sequence). Trimming took 1 base from V and 5 from J; bases not matched to a gene: 12. Libraries of TCR beta came from iRepertoire HTBI primers plus Arm-PCR of CDR3 regions. In the study's own analysis: In the combined samples, approximately 64 TRBV and some 15 TRBJ segments were identified. TCRdb reprocessed the multiplex PCR reads with MiXCR, giving one entry per CDR3 protein. The V and J calls come from TCRdb's annotation, not from the publication. The sample records about 620,000 distinct CDR3 sequences, roughly 15% being singletons. The sample was also linked to a second study, of T cells in Graves' hyperthyroidism and ophthalmopathy. According to that study: During a first-round RT-PCR of the TCR CDR3, the HTBI primer set was used. The authors' 13 V-J model separated ophthalmopathy from stable hyperthyroidism.

The specimen was peripheral blood mononuclear cells (PBMCs), collected at new diagnosis, from a patient treated with antithyroid drugs. The chain links TRBV20-1 to TRBJ2-7; 9 nucleotides match TRBD1. This receptor was identified in a woman under 40 with Graves disease. CDR3 coding DNA: TGCAGTGCTAGAGTTAACAGGGGGCGAGTAAAGGACGAGCAGTACTTC. Residues: CSARVNRGRVKDEQYF.